Below are 30 T cell receptor beta chains sequenced from a single sample in a study of shared clonotypes between healthy human individuals. Naive CD8 cells, CD45RO-negative and positively selected for CCR7, excluded terminally differentiated effector memory CD45RA+ cells. Data came from immunoSEQ multiplex PCR; TCRdb stores just in-frame clones and leaves some out. The repertoire holds a few million clones, roughly 93% seen once, with about 1.7% in the top ten. Material: naive CD8+ T cells from PBMCs. These receptors were collected from a young man in good health. Some clones in this sample may be carry-over from other donors' samples.

The rearrangement uses TRBV6-6 and TRBJ2-7, with D perhaps assigned TRBD1 or TRBD2 (5 bases each). The CDR3 extends over 14 amino acids. With 6 bases removed from V and 3 bases from J, the gap between germline ends came to 15 bases. Germline values: CDR1 MNHNY, CDR2 SVGAGI (reference sequence). The DNA of the CDR3 is TGTGCCAGCAGCCCTGGGGGTCGAATCTACGAGCAGTACTTC. This encodes CASSPGGRIYEQYF.

The chain couples TRBV30 to TRBJ2-3; a weak D match, TRBD2 (6 bases). This CDR3 has 12 amino acids. V was cut by 3 bases and J by 4 bases, with 8 bases left in between. CDR1 GTSNPN and CDR2 SVGIG come from the germline V gene (reference sequence). The CDR3, as DNA: TGTGCCTGGAGCTGGGGGGCAGATACGCAGTATTTT. Protein sequence: CAWSWGADTQYF.

The chain employs TRBV7-9 and TRBJ2-1; no clear D gene. The V and J ends lost 0 bases and 5 bases respectively, with 11 bases between them. The CDR3 has 15 residues. Germline lookup yields CDR1 SEHNR and CDR2 FQNEAQ (reference sequence). Written as DNA, the CDR3 is TGTGCCAGCAGCTTAGCTGACTCGTCTGACAATGAGCAGTTCTTC. This codes for CASSLADSSDNEQFF.

The table lists this clone with a count of one. Other DNA sequences in this specimen translate into the identical CDR3. The gene calls are TRBV27 and TRBJ1-2; D uncertain. CDR1 is MNHEY, CDR2 SMNVEV, per germline (reference sequence). This CDR3 is built from 13 residues. Between the trimmed V and J ends, which lost 3 bases and 4 bases, there was a span of 9 bases. The CDR3 is CASSFGRTYGYTF. CDR3 bases: TGTGCCAGCAGTTTCGGCAGGACCTATGGCTACACCTTC.

This chain joins TRBV7-3 and TRBJ2-7; D tentatively fits TRBD1 or TRBD2 (5 bases each). Deletions cut 2 bases from V and 3 bases from J, with 11 bases between. Germline values: CDR1 SGHTA, CDR2 FQGTGA. This CDR3 comprises 14 residues. In DNA form, the CDR3 reads TGTGCCAGCAGCTTAGGGGGAAGTAACTACGAGCAGTACTTC. Translation gives CASSLGGSNYEQYF.

This chain joins TRBV4-3 and TRBJ2-1; a possible D gene is TRBD2 (6 bases). The V and J ends lost 1 base and 7 bases respectively, with 29 bases between them. The CDR3 is made up of 20 amino acids. The V gene's germline CDR1 is LGHNA and CDR2 YSLEER. The CDR3, as DNA: TGCGCCAGCAGCCAAGGAGGACACGGAATAGCGGAGACCCTCTGGAATGAGCAGTTCTTC. Translated, it gives CASSQGGHGIAETLWNEQFF.

The J gene is TRBJ2-7, the V gene TRBV6-6; TRBD2 aligns across 8 bases. Germline CDR1 MNHNY, CDR2 SVGAGI (reference sequence). This CDR3 spans 15 amino acids. Unmatched junction bases numbered 6, after V lost 2 bases and J lost 3 bases. The CDR3: CASSYGLAGGYEQYF. The CDR3 DNA follows: TGTGCCAGCAGTTACGGTCTGGCGGGGGGCTACGAGCAGTACTTC.

The chain employs TRBV5-4 and TRBJ1-1; D remains unclear. Germline CDR1 reads SGHNT; CDR2 reads YYREEE (reference sequence). This CDR3 spans 13 amino acids. V was clipped by 1 base and J by 1 base, with 5 bases between them. CDR3 DNA: TGTGCCAGCAGCTTGTTAAAGAACACTGAAGCTTTCTTT. It encodes CASSLLKNTEAFF.

The chain uses TRBV6-1 and TRBJ2-7; possible D gene TRBD1, 5 bases. V lost 6 bases and J 4 bases, leaving 10 bases between the germline ends. Germline V lookup: CDR1 MNHNS, CDR2 SASEGT. The CDR3 runs 12 residues. Here the CDR3 reads CASRGVGYEQYF. Here the CDR3 DNA reads TGTGCCAGCAGAGGGGTTGGGTACGAGCAGTACTTC.

This rearrangement joins TRBV7-8 to TRBJ1-2, with D possibly matching TRBD1 (5 bases). The CDR3 extends over 17 amino acids. Trimming cost V 3 bases and J 6 bases, with 23 bases left between them. Looked up from germline, CDR1 is SGHVS and CDR2 is FQNEAQ. CDR3 residues: CASSFSPRDGVINGYTF. As DNA, the CDR3 is TGTGCCAGCAGCTTTTCCCCCAGGGATGGAGTTATCAATGGCTACACCTTC.

In this sample, this clone turned up once. The chain links TRBV5-1 to TRBJ1-1; the D gene is possibly TRBD1 (5 bases). The V gene lost 2 bases and the J gene lost 4 bases, with 18 bases spanning the gap. The CDR3 is 16 residues long. Germline V gene data show CDR1 as SGHRS and CDR2 as YFSETQ. The CDR3 is CASSLPRDHAGTEAFF. The CDR3, as DNA: TGCGCCAGCAGCTTACCCCGGGACCACGCTGGCACTGAAGCTTTCTTT.

V is TRBV7-9 and J is TRBJ2-2; D is undetermined. V was pared by 5 bases and J by 0 bases, with 7 bases between. The CDR3 has 14 amino acids. Germline assignment: CDR1 SEHNR and CDR2 FQNEAQ (reference sequence). The CDR3 loop reads CASSGWSNTGELFF. The CDR3 coding sequence is TGTGCCAGCAGCGGATGGTCGAACACCGGGGAGCTGTTTTTT. The full variable domain, its missing parts supplied by reference TRBV7-9 and TRBJ2-2, is DTGVSQNPRHKITKRGQNVTFRCDPISEHNRLYWYRQTLGQGPEFLTYFQNEAQLEKSRLLSDRFSAERPKGSFSTLEIQRTEQGDSAMYLCASSGWSNTGELFFGEGSRLTVL.

The table lists this clone with a count of one. The chain links TRBV10-3 to TRBJ2-7, with 8 bases that match TRBD2. The CDR3 runs 14 residues. CDR1 ENHRY and CDR2 SYGVKD come from the germline V gene. The junction had 9 bases not matched to a gene; V was cut back by 10 bases and J by 1 base. This CDR3 reads CATSPAGDSYEQYF. The CDR3 DNA reads as TGTGCCACGTCCCCAGCGGGAGATTCCTACGAGCAGTACTTC.

The chain combines TRBV19 with TRBJ2-1, with D possibly being TRBD2 (5 bases). The germline CDR1 and CDR2 sequences are LNHDA and SQIVND (reference sequence). Trimming stripped 9 bases from V and 10 bases from J, with 16 bases between. This CDR3 comprises 12 residues. The CDR3 reads CASLSGSQEQFF. The CDR3 nucleotides read TGTGCCAGCCTCAGCGGCAGCCAAGAGCAGTTCTTC.

The V call is TRBV28, the J call TRBJ2-3; 9 nucleotides line up with TRBD2. Germline V gives CDR1 MDHEN, CDR2 SYDVKM. J was trimmed by 11 bases and V by 7 bases; bases with no gene match: 13. This CDR3 region has 14 residues. CDR3 bases: TGTGCCAGCACCGACCTGGGACTAGCCGGAGGGCAGTATTTT. Its protein product is CASTDLGLAGGQYF.

This clone showed up just a few times. CDR3 loop: CASSPRAGDYEQYF. DNA for the CDR3: TGCGCCAGCAGCCCGCGGGCAGGGGACTACGAGCAGTACTTC. The rearrangement joins TRBV4-1 to TRBJ2-7, with D tentatively TRBD1 (6 bases). Germline CDR1 reads MGHRA; CDR2 reads YSYEKL. The V end lost 4 bases, the J end lost 3 bases, and 13 bases lay between the germline ends. CDR3 length: 14 residues.

The V call is TRBV27, the J call TRBJ1-3; D gene unclear. Germline CDR1 and CDR2: MNHEY and SMNVEV (reference sequence). The length of the CDR3 is 17 residues. Trimming pared 5 bases from V and 2 bases from J, leaving 19 bases between. In DNA, the CDR3 is TGTGCCAGCAGTCCCATCCCGCCGACGGAACCTGGAAACACCATATATTTT. It specifies CASSPIPPTEPGNTIYF.

The V and J genes are TRBV19 and TRBJ1-1; D not resolved. CDR1 LNHDA and CDR2 SQIVND come from the germline V gene (reference sequence). The CDR3 is 16 residues long. V lost 9 bases and J 5 bases, leaving 25 bases between the germline ends. CDR3 nucleotides: TGTGCCAGCTCCGCCTCGACTGGGAAAGGGAGGACTGAAGCTTTCTTT. It is translated as CASSASTGKGRTEAFF.

This clone was counted only a few times. The chain combines TRBV29-1 with TRBJ1-1, with TRBD1 matching over 7 bases. The CDR3 contains 13 residues. CDR1 and CDR2 from the germline V gene are SQVTM and ANQGSEA. V was pared by 4 bases and J by 2 bases, with 4 bases of the junction left unmatched. As DNA, the CDR3 is TGCAGCGTTGTCCAGGGGGGCAACACTGAAGCTTTCTTT. Translation gives CSVVQGGNTEAFF.

CDR3 coding DNA: TGTGCCAGTAGTTTCCGACAGGGCTACACTGAAGCTTTCTTT. As protein: CASSFRQGYTEAFF. The chain couples TRBV19 to TRBJ1-1; 7 bases agree with TRBD1. With V trimmed by 5 bases and J by 3 bases, 6 bases remained unmatched. Germline CDR1 and CDR2: LNHDA and SQIVND (reference sequence). This CDR3 has 14 amino acids.

The chain has TRBV7-9 and TRBJ1-2; D uncertain. CDR3 length: 13 amino acids. Germline lookup yields CDR1 SEHNR and CDR2 FQNEAQ (reference sequence). Trimming removed 7 bases from V and 8 bases from J, with 17 bases in between. CDR3 nucleotides: TGTGCCAGCACAGACGGCAAATCTCCCGGCTACACCTTC. Its protein is CASTDGKSPGYTF.

The chain has TRBV7-2 and TRBJ2-7; weak D call: TRBD1 (6 bases). The V gene's germline CDR1 is SGHTA and CDR2 FQGNSA. This CDR3 has 14 amino acids. The germline V and J ends were trimmed by 3 bases and 4 bases, with 13 bases remaining between them. The CDR3 reads CASSFQGLKYEQYF. The CDR3 DNA reads as TGTGCCAGCAGCTTTCAGGGGTTGAAGTACGAGCAGTACTTC.

V gene TRBV7-6 combines with J gene TRBJ2-2, with a tentative D call TRBD2 (5 bases). Germline loops: CDR1 SGHVS, CDR2 FNYEAQ. There are 15 residues in the CDR3. Trimming stripped 2 bases from V and 4 bases from J, with 11 bases between. The CDR3 coding sequence is TGTGCCAGCAGCTTAACGAAGGGAGCCACCGGGGAGCTGTTTTTT. Translated, it gives CASSLTKGATGELFF.

The chain recombines TRBV9 with TRBJ2-2; D is unclear. Germline CDR1 and CDR2: SGDLS and YYNGEE. The length of the CDR3 is 19 residues. The ends were cut back, 0 bases at V and 0 bases at J, with 18 bases in the middle. The CDR3 sequence: CASSVGGARRTANTGELFF. The DNA for the CDR3 is TGTGCCAGCAGCGTAGGGGGTGCTCGTCGCACCGCGAACACCGGGGAGCTGTTTTTT.

The sample holds a few counts of this clone. V is TRBV4-1 and J is TRBJ1-5; perhaps TRBD1 as D (5 bases). V was shortened by 5 bases and J by 3 bases, with 11 bases between the two germline ends. The CDR3 length is 14 residues. Germline V lookup: CDR1 MGHRA, CDR2 YSYEKL. CDR3 DNA sequence: TGCGCCAGCAGCGGGGCAATCTTCAATCAGCCCCAGCATTTT. Translating it yields CASSGAIFNQPQHF.

The chain employs TRBV27 and TRBJ2-7, with 8 bases identical to TRBD2. The CDR3 spans 13 residues. Germline V gene data show CDR1 as MNHEY and CDR2 as SMNVEV (reference sequence). V lost 6 bases to trimming and J lost 2 bases; unmatched junction nucleotides: 3. As DNA, the CDR3 is TGTGCCAGCAGACTAGCGGAACCCTACGAGCAGTACTTC. Translated, it gives CASRLAEPYEQYF.

This chain links TRBV5-1 with TRBJ1-1; 10 positions agree with TRBD1. The CDR3 extends over 15 amino acids. The germline V gene has CDR1 SGHRS and CDR2 YFSETQ. J lost 5 bases, V lost 4 bases, and 8 bases had no gene match. The CDR3 DNA sequence: TGCGCCAGCAGCCTGTGGACAGGGGGGGGTACTGAAGCTTTCTTT. It encodes CASSLWTGGGTEAFF. The full variable domain, in which reference TRBV5-1 and TRBJ1-1 provide the parts outside the CDR3, is KAGVTQTPRYLIKTRGQQVTLSCSPISGHRSVSWYQQTPGQGLQFLFEYFSETQRNKGNFPGRFSGRQFSNSRSEMNVSTLELGDSALYLCASSLWTGGGTEAFFGQGTRLTVV.

This clone was found once. This chain uses TRBV30 with TRBJ1-2; the D gene is possibly TRBD1 (5 bases). This CDR3 spans 14 amino acids. V was cut by 1 base and J by 2 bases, with 11 bases left in between. Germline CDR1 and CDR2: GTSNPN and SVGIG (reference sequence). The CDR3 sequence: CAWSAGTGNYGYTF. In nucleotides, the CDR3 is TGTGCCTGGAGTGCCGGGACGGGGAACTATGGCTACACCTTC.

The rearrangement links TRBV29-1 to TRBJ2-7; 7 bases line up with TRBD1. After removal of 5 bases from V and 4 bases from J, the junction contained 8 bases not matched to a gene. The CDR3 spans 13 residues. Germline values: CDR1 SQVTM, CDR2 ANQGSEA. The CDR3 bases are TGCAGCGTTCAAGGGGGCATGGCATACGAGCAGTACTTC. Translation: CSVQGGMAYEQYF.

CDR3 in DNA: TGTGCCAGCAGCTTGGCCGGCTGGGGCACTGAAGCTTTCTTT. It yields the protein CASSLAGWGTEAFF. The gene calls are TRBV5-5 and TRBJ1-1, with D hard to call. Germline CDR1 and CDR2: SGHKS and YYEKEE (reference sequence). The CDR3 totals 14 residues. Between the trimmed V and J ends, which lost 0 bases and 4 bases, there was a span of 10 bases.